This TCR beta chain was recovered during a study of T-cell reconstitution after alpha-beta-depleted transplantation in children. This CDR3 region has 16 residues. CDR1 is KGHDR and CDR2 is SFDVKD in the germline V gene. Losses at the gene ends were 6 bases for V and 1 base for J; bases not matched to a gene: 11. Broader study findings: Several hundred graft clones that had expanded were reportedly the source of alpha-beta T cells about two months after transplant. Recipient T cells and thymic progenitors that survived gave rise to the high TCRbeta diversity observed at day 60 in some patients. T-cell counts and diversity at one year following transplant were attributed mainly to newly produced T cells.

As regards this clonotype: The antigen remains undetermined.

The library targeted TCRbeta and was prepared with unique molecular identifiers. TCRdb fed the PCR reads into MiXCR, producing one record per CDR3 protein. Of around 300,000 distinct CDR3 sequences listed, over 9% were seen once; the top ten hold less than 9%. The receptor was isolated from a boy under two years old with acute myeloid leukemia, due to receive a stem cell transplant. Sequencing was performed on PBMCs, taken before TCRalphabeta/CD19-depleted stem cell transplant. The chain carries TRBV24-1 and TRBJ2-7, with 7 bases identical to TRBD1. CDR3 DNA: TGTGCCACCAGTAACAACGAACCGGGACAGTCCTACGAGCAGTACTTC. Translation gives CATSNNEPGQSYEQYF.